Shown below are 21 T cell receptor beta chains from a single sample sequenced in a study of T cells after posttransplantation cyclophosphamide. Cyclophosphamide on days +3 and +4 followed busulfan-fludarabine conditioning and a marrow graft. The protocol was immunoSEQ multiplex PCR, while the TCRdb copy is restricted to in-frame clones and leaves out a portion. The sample records about 10,000 clones, roughly 80% being singletons. The sample consisted of PBMCs, taken 1,900 to 2,000 days after a stem cell transplant with posttransplant cyclophosphamide. The receptors were gathered from a female patient in her thirties or forties who received an allogeneic stem cell transplant from a related donor, was CMV-positive, and had no GVHD. Some T cells may possibly be graft donor cells.

Written as DNA, the CDR3 is TGTGCCAGTAGTATAAAAATAGCGGGGAGCTACGAGCAGTACTTC. Amino acids: CASSIKIAGSYEQYF. This chain uses TRBV19 with TRBJ2-7; 8 bases map to TRBD2. From germline, CDR1 is LNHDA and CDR2 SQIVND (reference sequence). V shed 2 bases and J 3 bases; nucleotides not matched to a gene: 6. The CDR3 is 15 amino acids.

The rearrangement joins TRBV19 to TRBJ1-1, with D possibly matching TRBD1 (6 bases). Germline V gene sequence: CDR1 LNHDA, CDR2 SQIVND (reference sequence). The CDR3 loop spans 12 amino acids. V lost 7 bases and J lost 0, with 6 bases in between. The CDR3 region has the DNA TGTGCCAGTACAGGGGTGAACACTGAAGCTTTCTTT. This translates into CASTGVNTEAFF.

Comment on this clone: At one end, the junction sequence differs from germline, possibly due to a read error. The genes are TRBV7-8 and TRBJ2-3, with D possibly TRBD1 on 5 matching bases. The CDR3 runs 15 residues. Germline-derived CDR1 and CDR2 are SGHVS and FQNEAQ. CDR3: CASSLGETGTDTQYF. In DNA, the CDR3 is TGTGCCAGCAGCTTAGGGGAAACAGGCACGGATACGCAGTATTTT.

This clone was counted only a few times. V and J are TRBV6-1 and TRBJ1-2, with D possibly matching TRBD1 (5 bases). CDR1 MNHNS and CDR2 SASEGT come from the germline V gene. The V and J ends lost 2 bases and 6 bases respectively, with 13 bases between them. The CDR3 runs to 14 residues. CDR3 amino acids: CASSESRAVDGYTF. The CDR3 DNA sequence: TGTGCCAGCAGTGAATCCAGGGCAGTCGATGGCTACACCTTC.

Only a few counts were recorded for this clone. The CDR3 here is CASRPGGLYGYTF. CDR3 coding DNA: TGCGCCAGTCGACCCGGGGGGCTATATGGCTACACCTTC. This chain links TRBV5-1 with TRBJ1-2; TRBD1 is a possible D gene (6 bases). Between the trimmed V and J ends, which lost 8 bases and 5 bases, there was a span of 16 bases. The CDR3 spans 13 residues. CDR1 and CDR2 (germline): SGHRS, YFSETQ.

J is TRBJ2-3 and V is TRBV7-3; TRBD2 matches at 8 bases. Germline V gene sequence: CDR1 SGHTA, CDR2 FQGTGA. The CDR3 covers 16 residues. Trimming at V came to 4 bases and at J to 1 base, leaving 7 bases not matched to a gene. CDR3 DNA: TGTGCCAGCAGCTCAGGAGCGGGGGTAGGCACAGATACGCAGTATTTT. Translated: CASSSGAGVGTDTQYF.

The rearrangement links TRBV5-4 to TRBJ2-7, with 7 nucleotides matching TRBD1. This CDR3 region has 15 residues. After removal of 3 bases from V and 0 bases from J, the junction contained 6 bases not matched to a gene. The germline V gene encodes CDR1 SGHNT and CDR2 YYREEE (reference sequence). CDR3 DNA: TGTGCCAGCAGCTCAAGACAGGGCCCCTCCTACGAGCAGTACTTC. Translation: CASSSRQGPSYEQYF.

In nucleotides, the CDR3 is TGTGCCAGCTCACTGCGAGAAATAGACGAGCAGTACTTC. This sequence encodes CASSLREIDEQYF. V usage is TRBV18 and J usage is TRBJ2-7; D not resolved. The CDR3 is made up of 13 amino acids. CDR1 is KGHSH, CDR2 LQKENI, per germline. Trimming removed 4 bases from V and 5 bases from J, with 12 bases in between. Combining the CDR3 with reference TRBV18 and TRBJ2-7 gives the whole variable domain NAGVMQNPRHLVRRRGQEARLRCSPMKGHSHVYWYRQLPEEGLKFMVYLQKENIIDESGMPKERFSAEFPKEGPSILRIQQVVRGDSAAYFCASSLREIDEQYFGPGTRLTVT.

This clone was recorded only once. The chain couples TRBV10-3 to TRBJ1-1, with TRBD1 matching over 7 bases. J was trimmed by 1 base and V by 7 bases; bases with no gene match: 3. Looked up from germline, CDR1 is ENHRY and CDR2 is SYGVKD. The CDR3 is 13 amino acids. The DNA of the CDR3 is TGTGCCATCACTCAGGGGGGGAACACTGAAGCTTTCTTT. Its protein is CAITQGGNTEAFF.

This clone was observed once. A read error may account for a junction end that differs from germline. Other DNA sequences within the sample encode an identical CDR3. The V gene is TRBV9, the J gene TRBJ2-3; 11 bases are shared with TRBD2. CDR3 length: 16 residues. Germline V CDR1 and CDR2: SGDLS, YYNGEE. CDR3 protein: CASSVGLAGGADTQYF. The CDR3 nucleotides are TGTGCCAGCAGTGTAGGACTAGCGGGTGGGGCAGATACGCAGTATTTT.

The rearrangement links TRBV29-1 to TRBJ1-1, with 7 bases lining up with TRBD1. The CDR3 covers 11 residues. From germline, CDR1 is SQVTM and CDR2 ANQGSEA. V dropped 7 bases and J dropped 2; count of bases not matched to a gene: 1. DNA of the CDR3: TGCAGCGGAGGGGGCAACACTGAAGCTTTCTTT. As protein: CSGGGNTEAFF.

This chain uses TRBV5-6 with TRBJ2-2; 11 positions agree with TRBD2. Unmatched junction bases numbered 4, after V lost 2 bases and J lost 1 base. This CDR3 comprises 17 residues. CDR1 and CDR2 (germline): SGHDT, YYEEEE. The CDR3 protein is CASSFPGTSGNTGELFF. DNA for the CDR3: TGTGCCAGCAGCTTCCCCGGGACTAGCGGGAACACCGGGGAGCTGTTTTTT.

The chain combines TRBV5-6 with TRBJ2-5; 8 bases map to TRBD2. The length of the CDR3 is 15 residues. Germline CDR1 reads SGHDT; CDR2 reads YYEEEE. V shed 1 base and J 2 bases; nucleotides not matched to a gene: 4. CDR3 amino acids: CASSLRAGVQETQYF. As DNA, the CDR3 is TGTGCCAGCAGCTTGCGAGCGGGGGTACAAGAGACCCAGTACTTC. Supplemented by reference TRBV5-6 and TRBJ2-5, the full variable domain reads DAGVTQSPTHLIKTRGQQVTLRCSPKSGHDTVSWYQQALGQGPQFIFQYYEEEERQRGNFPDRFSGHQFPNYSSELNVNALLLGDSALYLCASSLRAGVQETQYFGPGTRLLVL.

The chain is built from TRBV5-1 and TRBJ2-3; a possible D gene is TRBD1 (5 bases). CDR1 is SGHRS and CDR2 is YFSETQ in the germline V gene. V gave up 4 bases and J gave up 0 bases, with 12 bases separating them. This CDR3 has 15 residues. As DNA, the CDR3 is TGCGCCAGCAGCCTGGACATATTGAGCACAGATACGCAGTATTTT. Residues: CASSLDILSTDTQYF.

The J gene is TRBJ2-3, the V gene TRBV5-1; 8 bases map to TRBD1. J lost 3 bases, V lost 3 bases, and 9 bases had no gene match. The CDR3 totals 16 residues. Germline CDR1 and CDR2: SGHRS and YFSETQ. Here the CDR3 reads CASSYPTGVLTDTQYF. The DNA for the CDR3 is TGCGCCAGCAGCTATCCGACAGGGGTATTAACAGATACGCAGTATTTT. The full variable domain, completed using reference TRBV5-1 and TRBJ2-3, is KAGVTQTPRYLIKTRGQQVTLSCSPISGHRSVSWYQQTPGQGLQFLFEYFSETQRNKGNFPGRFSGRQFSNSRSEMNVSTLELGDSALYLCASSYPTGVLTDTQYFGPGTRLTVL.

The V call is TRBV28, the J call TRBJ1-1, with 10 bases identical to TRBD1. This CDR3 has 18 residues. Germline values: CDR1 MDHEN, CDR2 SYDVKM. V lost 4 bases, J lost 4 bases, and 15 bases stayed unmatched. Here the CDR3 reads CASSSPLTGGPRSTEAFF. CDR3 in DNA: TGTGCCAGCAGTTCCCCCTTGACAGGGGGCCCTCGTTCCACTGAAGCTTTCTTT.

The chain employs TRBV23-1 and TRBJ1-1; 10 positions agree with TRBD1. TRBV23-1 is treated as an ORF (open reading frame) with a function not yet certain. Unmatched junction bases numbered 9, after V lost 3 bases and J lost 8 bases. The CDR3 runs 15 residues. This CDR3 reads CASSQPGTGESEAFF. Here the CDR3 DNA reads TGCGCCAGCAGTCAGCCCGGGACAGGGGAATCCGAAGCTTTCTTT.

In this sample, this clone turned up once. This chain joins TRBV19 and TRBJ1-1; tentative D call: TRBD1 (6 bases). CDR3 length equals 14 residues. The germline V and J ends were trimmed by 3 bases and 5 bases, with 13 bases remaining between them. CDR1 is LNHDA, CDR2 SQIVND, per germline (reference sequence). The CDR3 nucleotides read TGTGCCAGTAGTATGACAGGCCAAGAGACTGAAGCTTTCTTT. It is translated as CASSMTGQETEAFF.

The rearrangement joins TRBV7-6 to TRBJ2-5; 8 bases match TRBD1. CDR1 SGHVS and CDR2 FNYEAQ come from the germline V gene. CDR3 length equals 14 residues. V dropped 4 bases and J dropped 5; count of bases not matched to a gene: 6. CDR3 in amino acids: CASSSRQGLETQYF. In nucleotides, the CDR3 is TGTGCCAGCAGCTCCCGACAGGGGCTCGAGACCCAGTACTTC.

This sequence joins TRBV15 and TRBJ2-1; D possibly corresponds to TRBD2 (6 bases). Germline V gene lookup returns CDR1 LNHNV and CDR2 YYDKDF (reference sequence). The CDR3 length is 15 residues. Trimming cost V 3 bases and J 5 bases, with 14 bases left between them. The CDR3 sequence: CATSRPGTQHNEQFF. The CDR3 DNA sequence: TGTGCCACCAGCAGGCCCGGGACTCAACACAATGAGCAGTTCTTC.

The DNA for the CDR3 is TGTGCCAGTAGTATAGATCCTAGATCGGAGACCCAGTACTTC. Translating it yields CASSIDPRSETQYF. The chain combines TRBV19 with TRBJ2-5; no clear D. The CDR3 contains 14 residues. The V end was cut by 0 bases, the J end by 5 bases, with 10 bases between. Germline values: CDR1 LNHDA, CDR2 SQIVND (reference sequence).